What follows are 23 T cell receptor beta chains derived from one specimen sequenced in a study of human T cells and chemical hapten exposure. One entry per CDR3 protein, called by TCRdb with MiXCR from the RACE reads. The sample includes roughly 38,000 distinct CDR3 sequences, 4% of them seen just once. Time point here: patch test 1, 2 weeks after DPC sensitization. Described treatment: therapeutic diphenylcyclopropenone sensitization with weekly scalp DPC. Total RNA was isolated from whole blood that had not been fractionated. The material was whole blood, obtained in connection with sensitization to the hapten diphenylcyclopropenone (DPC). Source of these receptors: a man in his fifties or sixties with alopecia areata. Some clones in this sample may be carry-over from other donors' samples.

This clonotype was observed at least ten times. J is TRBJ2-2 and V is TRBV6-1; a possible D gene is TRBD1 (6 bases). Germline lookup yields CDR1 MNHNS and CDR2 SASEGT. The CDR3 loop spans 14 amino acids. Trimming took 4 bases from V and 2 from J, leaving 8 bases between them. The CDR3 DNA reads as TGTGCCAGCAGTGCGGGACAAAACACCGGGGAGCTGTTTTTT. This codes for CASSAGQNTGELFF.

CDR3 in DNA: TGTGCCAGCAGTTTTGTCGGACAGGTTACGAACACTGAAGCTTTCTTT. It is translated as CASSFVGQVTNTEAFF. The chain joins TRBV27 to TRBJ1-1; TRBD1 matches at 7 bases. The V gene's germline CDR1 is MNHEY and CDR2 SMNVEV (reference sequence). The CDR3 extends over 16 amino acids. The junction had 8 bases not matched to a gene; V was cut back by 3 bases and J by 1 base.

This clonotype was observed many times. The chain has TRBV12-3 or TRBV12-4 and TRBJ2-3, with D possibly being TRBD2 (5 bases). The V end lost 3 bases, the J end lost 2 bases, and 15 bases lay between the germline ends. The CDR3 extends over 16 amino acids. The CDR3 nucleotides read TGTGCCAGCAGTTTTTCTCTGAGGGTCAACACAGATACGCAGTATTTT. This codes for CASSFSLRVNTDTQYF.

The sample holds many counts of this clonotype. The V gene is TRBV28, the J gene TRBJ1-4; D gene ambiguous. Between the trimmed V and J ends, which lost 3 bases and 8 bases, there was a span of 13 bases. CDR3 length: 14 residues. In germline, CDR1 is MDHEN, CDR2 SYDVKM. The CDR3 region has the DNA TGTGCCAGCAGTTTTGAGGGATTAGGGGAAAAACTGTTTTTT. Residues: CASSFEGLGEKLFF.

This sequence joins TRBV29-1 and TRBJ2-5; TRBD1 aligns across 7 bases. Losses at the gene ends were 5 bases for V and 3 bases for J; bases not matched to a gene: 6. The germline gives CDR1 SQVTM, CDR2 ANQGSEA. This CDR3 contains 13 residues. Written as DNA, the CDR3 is TGCAGCGTTTCGGGACAGAGTAAAGAGACCCAGTACTTC. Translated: CSVSGQSKETQYF.

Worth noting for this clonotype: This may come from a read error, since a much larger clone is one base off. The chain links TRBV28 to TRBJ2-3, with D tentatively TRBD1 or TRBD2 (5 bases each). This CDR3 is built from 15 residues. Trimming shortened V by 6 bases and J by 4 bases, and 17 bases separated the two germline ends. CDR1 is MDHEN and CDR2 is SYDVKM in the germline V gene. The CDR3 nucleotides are TGTGCCAGCAGGTCCTTGGGGCTAGCCTCAGATACGCAGTATTTT. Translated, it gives CASRSLGLASDTQYF.

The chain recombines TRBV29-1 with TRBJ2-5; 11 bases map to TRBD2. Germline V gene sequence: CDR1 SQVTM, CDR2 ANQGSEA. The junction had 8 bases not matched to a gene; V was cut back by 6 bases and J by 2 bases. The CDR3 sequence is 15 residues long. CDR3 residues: CSVSRTSGPQETQYF. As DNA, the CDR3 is TGCAGCGTCTCAAGGACTAGCGGGCCTCAAGAGACCCAGTACTTC.

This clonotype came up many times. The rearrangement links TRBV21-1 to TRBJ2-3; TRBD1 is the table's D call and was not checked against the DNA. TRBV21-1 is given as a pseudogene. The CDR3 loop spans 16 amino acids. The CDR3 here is CASTPPWLFRTDTQYF. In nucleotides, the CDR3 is TGTGCCAGCACCCCACCCTGGCTGTTCCGCACAGATACGCAGTATTTT.

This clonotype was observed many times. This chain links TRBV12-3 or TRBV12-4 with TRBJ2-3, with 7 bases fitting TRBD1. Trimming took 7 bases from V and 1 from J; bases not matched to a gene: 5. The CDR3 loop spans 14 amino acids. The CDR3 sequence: CASTDRVGTDTQYF. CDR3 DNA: TGTGCCAGCACAGACAGGGTGGGCACAGATACGCAGTATTTT.

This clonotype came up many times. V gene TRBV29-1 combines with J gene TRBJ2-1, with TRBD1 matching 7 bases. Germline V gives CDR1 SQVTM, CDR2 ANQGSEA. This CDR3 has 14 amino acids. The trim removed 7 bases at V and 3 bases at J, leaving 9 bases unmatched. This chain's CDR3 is CSAPGQMNYNEQFF. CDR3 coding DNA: TGCAGCGCTCCGGGACAGATGAACTACAATGAGCAGTTCTTC.

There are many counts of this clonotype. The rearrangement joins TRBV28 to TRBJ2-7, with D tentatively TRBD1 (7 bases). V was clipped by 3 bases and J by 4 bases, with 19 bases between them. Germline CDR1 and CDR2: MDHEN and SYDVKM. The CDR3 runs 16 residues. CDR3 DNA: TGTGCCAGCAGTTTTCTGGGAGGACAGGCCGGGTACGAGCAGTACTTC. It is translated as CASSFLGGQAGYEQYF.

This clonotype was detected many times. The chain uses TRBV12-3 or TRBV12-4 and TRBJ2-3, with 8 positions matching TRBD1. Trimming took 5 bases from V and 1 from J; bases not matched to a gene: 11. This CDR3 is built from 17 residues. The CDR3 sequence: CASSPPRTGPGTDTQYF. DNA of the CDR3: TGTGCCAGCAGTCCCCCGCGGACAGGGCCTGGCACAGATACGCAGTATTTT.

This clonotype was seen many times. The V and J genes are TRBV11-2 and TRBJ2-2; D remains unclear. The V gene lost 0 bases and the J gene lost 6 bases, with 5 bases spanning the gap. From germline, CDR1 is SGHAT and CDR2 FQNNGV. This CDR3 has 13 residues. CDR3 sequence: CASSLDRSGELFF. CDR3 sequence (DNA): TGTGCCAGCAGCTTAGATAGGTCCGGGGAGCTGTTTTTT.

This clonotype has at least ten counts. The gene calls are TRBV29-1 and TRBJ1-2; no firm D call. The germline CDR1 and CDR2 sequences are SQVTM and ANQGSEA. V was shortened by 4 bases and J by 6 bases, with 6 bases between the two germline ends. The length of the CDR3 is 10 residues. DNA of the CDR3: TGCAGCGTTGCTGGGGATGGCTACACCTTC. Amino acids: CSVAGDGYTF.

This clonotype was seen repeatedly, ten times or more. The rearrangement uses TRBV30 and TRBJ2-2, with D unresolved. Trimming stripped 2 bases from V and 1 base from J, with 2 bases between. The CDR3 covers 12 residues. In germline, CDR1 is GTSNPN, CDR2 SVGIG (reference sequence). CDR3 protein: CAWSRNTGELFF. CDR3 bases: TGTGCCTGGAGTCGGAACACCGGGGAGCTGTTTTTT.

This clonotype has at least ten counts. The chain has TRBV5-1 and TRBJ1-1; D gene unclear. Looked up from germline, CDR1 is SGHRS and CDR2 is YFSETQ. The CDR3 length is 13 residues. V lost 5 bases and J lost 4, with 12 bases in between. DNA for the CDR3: TGCGCCAGCAGGATCCAAGGAGGCACTGAAGCTTTCTTT. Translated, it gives CASRIQGGTEAFF.

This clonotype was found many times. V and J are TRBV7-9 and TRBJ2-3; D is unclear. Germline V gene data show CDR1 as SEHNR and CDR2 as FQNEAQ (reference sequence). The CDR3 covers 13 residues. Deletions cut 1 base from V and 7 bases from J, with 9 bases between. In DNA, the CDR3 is TGTGCCAGCAGCTTAGATGGTTCAAATACGCAGTATTTT. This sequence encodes CASSLDGSNTQYF.

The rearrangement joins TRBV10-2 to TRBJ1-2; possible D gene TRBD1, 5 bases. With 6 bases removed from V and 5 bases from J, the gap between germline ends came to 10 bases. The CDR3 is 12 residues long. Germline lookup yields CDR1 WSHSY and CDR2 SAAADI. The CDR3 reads CASRGTAYGYTF. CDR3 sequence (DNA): TGCGCCAGCAGAGGGACGGCGTATGGCTACACCTTC.

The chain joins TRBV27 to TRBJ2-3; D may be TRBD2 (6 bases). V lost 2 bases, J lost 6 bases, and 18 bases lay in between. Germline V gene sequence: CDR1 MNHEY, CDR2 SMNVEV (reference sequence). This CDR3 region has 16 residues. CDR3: CASSLLGGSGSDTQYF. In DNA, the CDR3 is TGTGCCAGCAGTTTACTTGGGGGTAGCGGCTCCGATACGCAGTATTTT.

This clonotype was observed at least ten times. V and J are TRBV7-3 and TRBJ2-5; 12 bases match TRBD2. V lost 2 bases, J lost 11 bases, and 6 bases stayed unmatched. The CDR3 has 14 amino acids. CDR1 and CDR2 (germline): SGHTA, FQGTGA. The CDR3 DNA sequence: TGTGCCAGCAGCTTAGCCCTAGCGGGGGGGTTTCAGTACTTC. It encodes CASSLALAGGFQYF.

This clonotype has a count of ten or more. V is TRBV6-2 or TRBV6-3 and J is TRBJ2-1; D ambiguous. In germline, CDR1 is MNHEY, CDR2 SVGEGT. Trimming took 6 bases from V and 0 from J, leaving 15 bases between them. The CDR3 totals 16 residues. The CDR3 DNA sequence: TGTGCCAGCAGACAAGACGGCCTGAGCTCCTACAATGAGCAGTTCTTC. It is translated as CASRQDGLSSYNEQFF.

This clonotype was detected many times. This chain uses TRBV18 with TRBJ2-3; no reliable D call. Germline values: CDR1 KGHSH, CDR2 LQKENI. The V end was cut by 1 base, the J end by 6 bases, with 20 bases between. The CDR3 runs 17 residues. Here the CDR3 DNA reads TGTGCCAGCTCACCACTACAGAGGAAGGGCAATAAGGATACGCAGTATTTT. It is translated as CASSPLQRKGNKDTQYF.

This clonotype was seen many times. The CDR3 DNA follows: TGTGCCAGCAGTGAAGCGGAGTCCTACGAGCAGTACTTC. This codes for CASSEAESYEQYF. This chain uses TRBV6-1 with TRBJ2-7, with unresolved D. V was pared by 0 bases and J by 1 base, with 4 bases between. CDR3 length: 13 amino acids. Germline CDR1 MNHNS, CDR2 SASEGT.